Each of the 30 T cell receptor beta chains below was sequenced from the same sample in a study of neurological immune-mediated disorders. TCRdb re-called the 5' RACE reads through MiXCR, storing one row per CDR3 protein. The data contain about 71,000 distinct CDR3 sequences, 4.5% of them singletons. What was sequenced was PBMCs. These receptors all come from a man between 25 and 39 years old with multiple sclerosis.

There are many counts of this clonotype. The V and J genes are TRBV3-1 and TRBJ1-1; 7 bases are a match to TRBD1. Germline CDR1 reads LGHDT; CDR2 reads YNNKEL (reference sequence). With V trimmed by 1 base and J by 4 bases, 6 bases remained unmatched. This CDR3 is 15 amino acids long. The CDR3 sequence is CASSQAGQIGTEAFF. The CDR3 nucleotides read TGTGCCAGCAGCCAAGCGGGACAGATAGGCACTGAAGCTTTCTTT.

At least ten counts were recorded for this clonotype. The V call is TRBV12-3 or TRBV12-4, the J call TRBJ1-1; 8 bases line up with TRBD1. This CDR3 is built from 14 residues. The trim removed 6 bases at V and 2 bases at J, leaving 5 bases unmatched. CDR3 region: CASRAGGGNTEAFF. The DNA of the CDR3 is TGTGCCAGCAGGGCAGGGGGCGGCAACACTGAAGCTTTCTTT.

Comments on this clonotype: Compared with germline, one end of the junction differs, possibly owing to a read error. The chain is built from TRBV18 and TRBJ2-1; maybe TRBD1 (6 bases). This CDR3 comprises 11 residues. Germline-derived CDR1 and CDR2 are KGHSH and LQKENI. This CDR3 reads CASSPNRDLVF. The CDR3 nucleotides read TGTGCCAGCTCACCAAACAGGGATCTGGTCTTC. Combining the CDR3 with reference TRBV18 and TRBJ2-1 gives the whole variable domain NAGVMQNPRHLVRRRGQEARLRCSPMKGHSHVYWYRQLPEEGLKFMVYLQKENIIDESGMPKERFSAEFPKEGPSILRIQQVVRGDSAAYFCASSPNRDLVFGPGTRLTVL.

There are many counts of this clonotype. The rearrangement uses TRBV27 and TRBJ1-2; D perhaps matches TRBD1 (5 bases). Trimming removed 8 bases at V and 2 bases at J, with 15 bases between. Germline CDR1 reads MNHEY; CDR2 reads SMNVEV (reference sequence). The CDR3 runs to 14 residues. The CDR3 is CASGTRAGNYGYTF. CDR3 DNA sequence: TGTGCCAGCGGCACGAGGGCAGGGAACTATGGCTACACCTTC.

This clonotype was counted ten times or more. The chain recombines TRBV10-3 with TRBJ2-7; D tentatively fits TRBD1 or TRBD2 (6 bases each). CDR3 size: 13 residues. CDR1 and CDR2 from the germline V gene are ENHRY and SYGVKD. Trimming shortened V by 6 bases and J by 3 bases, and 12 bases separated the two germline ends. The CDR3 reads CAIRGGELYEQYF. The CDR3, as DNA: TGTGCCATCAGGGGGGGCGAGCTCTACGAGCAGTACTTC.

In this sample, this clonotype turned up many times. The CDR3 region is CASSYSSGVGNQPQHF. The CDR3 DNA follows: TGTGCCAGCAGTTACTCATCAGGGGTTGGCAATCAGCCCCAGCATTTT. The genes are TRBV6-8 and TRBJ1-5; a possible D gene is TRBD1 (6 bases). V lost 0 bases and J lost 2, with 11 bases in between. Germline-derived CDR1 and CDR2 are MNHGY and SAAAGT. There are 16 residues in the CDR3.

This clonotype was seen ten or more times. The chain has TRBV7-9 and TRBJ1-1, with a weak D call TRBD1 (5 bases). Germline V gene lookup returns CDR1 SEHNR and CDR2 FQNEAQ (reference sequence). Trimming shortened V by 1 base and J by 11 bases, and 17 bases separated the two germline ends. The CDR3 is made up of 14 amino acids. CDR3 in DNA: TGTGCCAGCAGCTTAGTGACAGATACGAAGGGTGCTTTCTTT. This gives the protein CASSLVTDTKGAFF.

There are many counts of this clonotype. The V and J genes are TRBV2 and TRBJ2-5; TRBD1 is a possible D gene (5 bases). Trimming cost V 4 bases and J 4 bases, with 7 bases left between them. CDR1 and CDR2 (germline): SNHLY, FYNNEI. The CDR3 covers 12 residues. The CDR3 DNA is TGTGCCAGCAGTGCCCAGGGAGAGACCCAGTACTTC. It codes for CASSAQGETQYF. Based on the CDR3 plus reference TRBV2 and TRBJ2-5, the full variable domain is EPEVTQTPSHQVTQMGQEVILRCVPISNHLYFYWYRQILGQKVEFLVSFYNNEISEKSEIFDDQFSVERPDGSNFTLKIRSTKLEDSAMYFCASSAQGETQYFGPGTRLLVL.

The chain recombines TRBV12-3 or TRBV12-4 with TRBJ2-2; no clear D. V lost 0 bases, J lost 6 bases, and 5 bases lay in between. The CDR3 loop spans 13 amino acids. The CDR3 loop is CASSLASPGELFF. CDR3 nucleotide sequence: TGTGCCAGCAGTTTAGCTAGCCCCGGGGAGCTGTTTTTT.

This clonotype was observed at least ten times. The rearrangement uses TRBV25-1 and TRBJ1-1, with D unresolved. V dropped 4 bases and J dropped 3 bases, with 9 bases sitting between them. The CDR3 sequence is 13 residues long. CDR1 is MGHDK and CDR2 is SYGVNS in the germline V gene. The CDR3 DNA sequence: TGTGCCAGCAGTGGCAGTGGGTACACTGAAGCTTTCTTT. Protein product: CASSGSGYTEAFF.

This clonotype was seen many times. The chain employs TRBV20-1 and TRBJ1-2; D is possibly TRBD1 (6 bases). Germline V gives CDR1 DFQATT, CDR2 SNEGSKA (reference sequence). Trimming removed 5 bases from V and 6 bases from J, with 16 bases in between. This CDR3 region has 13 residues. CDR3 amino acids: CSALGGREDGYTF. CDR3 bases: TGCAGTGCTCTAGGGGGTAGGGAGGATGGCTACACCTTC.

The chain uses TRBV6-5 and TRBJ1-2; D remains ambiguous. The CDR3 spans 13 residues. CDR1 is MNHEY and CDR2 is SVGAGI in the germline V gene. Trimming took 6 bases from V and 6 from J, leaving 14 bases between them. The CDR3, as DNA: TGTGCCAGCAGCGACAATTCAAGGGATGGCTACACCTTC. The encoded protein is CASSDNSRDGYTF.

This clonotype has at least ten counts. This chain uses TRBV5-1 with TRBJ2-7, with TRBD1 as a possible D gene (6 bases). This CDR3 has 16 amino acids. V shed 0 bases and J shed 2 bases, with 15 bases lying between them. Germline values: CDR1 SGHRS, CDR2 YFSETQ. The CDR3 coding sequence is TGCGCCAGCAGCTTGGAAGCAGGGGTTATAGCCTACGAGCAGTACTTC. Its translation: CASSLEAGVIAYEQYF.

This clonotype appeared many times. This chain links TRBV4-1 with TRBJ1-1, with unresolved D. The germline CDR1 and CDR2 sequences are MGHRA and YSYEKL. CDR3 size: 17 residues. The V end lost 0 bases, the J end lost 5 bases, and 19 bases lay between the germline ends. CDR3 DNA: TGCGCCAGCAGCCAAGAGCCCCCCATTCAACCGAGGACTGAAGCTTTCTTT. Its protein is CASSQEPPIQPRTEAFF.

Ten or more counts support this clonotype. The genes are TRBV10-3 and TRBJ2-1, with D maybe TRBD2 (5 bases). The length of the CDR3 is 15 residues. Germline V gene sequence: CDR1 ENHRY, CDR2 SYGVKD. V was pared by 4 bases and J by 2 bases, with 12 bases between. The CDR3, as DNA: TGTGCCATCAGTGGTGCGCCGGGAACCTACAATGAGCAGTTCTTC. It codes for CAISGAPGTYNEQFF.

This clonotype came up many times. V gene TRBV5-1 combines with J gene TRBJ2-3, with 14 positions matching TRBD2. The germline V gene encodes CDR1 SGHRS and CDR2 YFSETQ. The CDR3 length is 17 residues. The junction had 5 bases not matched to a gene; V was cut back by 3 bases and J by 2 bases. The CDR3 DNA follows: TGCGCCAGCAGCTCCGGGACTAGCGGGGGACTCACAGATACGCAGTATTTT. Translated: CASSSGTSGGLTDTQYF.

This clonotype showed up many times. This chain joins TRBV3-1 and TRBJ1-1, with a tentative D call TRBD1 (6 bases). V shed 2 bases and J shed 11 bases, with 12 bases lying between them. The CDR3 is 12 residues long. Germline-derived CDR1 and CDR2 are LGHDT and YNNKEL (reference sequence). CDR3 protein: CASSQSYRAAFF. As DNA, the CDR3 is TGTGCCAGCAGCCAATCTTACAGGGCGGCTTTCTTT.

This clonotype showed up just a few times. The chain carries TRBV5-6 and TRBJ2-1; 9 nucleotides match TRBD1. From germline, CDR1 is SGHDT and CDR2 YYEEEE. The CDR3 consists of 16 residues. V shed 2 bases, J shed 3 bases, and the junction held 6 bases outside the gene matches. The CDR3 spells CASSLTGTGRYNEQFF. CDR3 coding DNA: TGTGCCAGCAGCTTAACCGGGACAGGGCGCTACAATGAGCAGTTCTTC.

This clonotype was counted many times. The chain combines TRBV29-1 with TRBJ2-1; TRBD1 agrees at 8 bases. This CDR3 contains 13 residues. Germline V gene data show CDR1 as SQVTM and CDR2 as ANQGSEA. J lost 5 bases, V lost 5 bases, and 5 bases had no gene match. CDR3 sequence (DNA): TGCAGCGTTCGGACAGGGATCGACAATGAGCAGTTCTTC. It translates to CSVRTGIDNEQFF.

This clonotype was observed many times. J is TRBJ1-4 and V is TRBV5-1; D is unresolved. Trimming stripped 4 bases from V and 8 bases from J, with 21 bases between. CDR1 is SGHRS, CDR2 YFSETQ, per germline. The CDR3 runs 16 residues. The CDR3 region has the DNA TGCGCCAGCAGCCCTAGAACGTCTACGACCGACGAAAAACTGTTTTTT. This sequence encodes CASSPRTSTTDEKLFF. Using reference TRBV5-1 and TRBJ1-4 for the parts outside the CDR3, the full variable domain is KAGVTQTPRYLIKTRGQQVTLSCSPISGHRSVSWYQQTPGQGLQFLFEYFSETQRNKGNFPGRFSGRQFSNSRSEMNVSTLELGDSALYLCASSPRTSTTDEKLFFGSGTQLSVL.

This clonotype appeared many times. This chain connects TRBV5-1 to TRBJ1-1, with TRBD1 as a possible D gene (6 bases). V lost 2 bases, J lost 0 bases, and 11 bases lay in between. The germline gives CDR1 SGHRS, CDR2 YFSETQ. This CDR3 has 15 amino acids. The CDR3 nucleotides read TGCGCCAGCAGCTTAGATCCAGGGGTGAACACTGAAGCTTTCTTT. This translates into CASSLDPGVNTEAFF.

This clonotype was counted at least ten times. The chain is built from TRBV27 and TRBJ2-1; 9 bases agree with TRBD1. The CDR3 totals 14 residues. With V trimmed by 8 bases and J by 4 bases, 6 bases remained unmatched. The germline CDR1 and CDR2 sequences are MNHEY and SMNVEV (reference sequence). The CDR3 coding sequence is TGTGCCAGCGGGAGGACAGGGGTTTACAATGAGCAGTTCTTC. This translates into CASGRTGVYNEQFF.

This clonotype was seen ten or more times. The chain has TRBV7-9 and TRBJ2-3; 7 bases map to TRBD2. Germline CDR1 is SEHNR and CDR2 is FQNEAQ (reference sequence). This CDR3 has 14 amino acids. Losses at the gene ends were 2 bases for V and 6 bases for J; bases not matched to a gene: 5. The CDR3 DNA reads as TGTGCCAGCAGCTTATATCTAGCGGAGGATACGCAGTATTTT. This sequence encodes CASSLYLAEDTQYF.

The V and J genes are TRBV5-6 and TRBJ2-4; TRBD1 matches 7 bases. Germline CDR1 SGHDT, CDR2 YYEEEE. The CDR3 loop spans 13 amino acids. After removal of 2 bases from V and 10 bases from J, the junction contained 6 bases not matched to a gene. CDR3 DNA sequence: TGTGCCAGCAGCTTTACAGGGGCGAAAATTCAGTACTTC. The encoded protein is CASSFTGAKIQYF.

This clonotype was counted many times. The chain uses TRBV7-9 and TRBJ2-3; 7 bases align to TRBD1. The V gene end was trimmed by 6 bases and the J gene end by 1 base; junction bases not matched to a gene: 1. CDR1 is SEHNR and CDR2 is FQNEAQ in the germline V gene (reference sequence). This CDR3 region has 13 residues. The CDR3 DNA reads as TGTGCCAGCAGGGGGACAGGCACAGATACGCAGTATTTT. It encodes CASRGTGTDTQYF.

This clonotype appeared many times. The chain couples TRBV20-1 to TRBJ2-1, with a possible D match to TRBD2 (5 bases). The CDR3 runs 16 residues. V was pared by 6 bases and J by 3 bases, with 21 bases between. In germline, CDR1 is DFQATT, CDR2 SNEGSKA (reference sequence). The CDR3 sequence is CSARRSALVDYNEQFF. CDR3 DNA sequence: TGCAGTGCCAGGAGGAGTGCGTTAGTTGACTACAATGAGCAGTTCTTC.

This clonotype was seen at least ten times. The chain couples TRBV11-2 to TRBJ2-1; D may be TRBD1 (6 bases). Trimming took 4 bases from V and 7 from J, leaving 17 bases between them. The CDR3 is 15 residues long. Germline V lookup: CDR1 SGHAT, CDR2 FQNNGV. CDR3 DNA sequence: TGTGCCAGCAGCTCCCTCCAGGGGCGCCGGAATGAGCAGTTCTTC. It encodes CASSSLQGRRNEQFF. The whole variable domain, filled in from reference TRBV11-2 and TRBJ2-1, reads EAGVAQSPRYKIIEKRQSVAFWCNPISGHATLYWYQQILGQGPKLLIQFQNNGVVDDSQLPKDRFSAERLKGVDSTLKIQPAKLEDSAVYLCASSSLQGRRNEQFFGPGTRLTVL.

This clonotype was found many times. The chain has TRBV5-1 and TRBJ1-1, with 9 bases aligning to TRBD1. CDR3 length: 17 amino acids. Germline CDR1 SGHRS, CDR2 YFSETQ. Trimming took 1 base from V and 5 from J; bases not matched to a gene: 12. The CDR3 is CASSLIPLGQGDTEAFF. CDR3 nucleotides: TGCGCCAGCAGCTTGATTCCCTTGGGACAGGGAGATACTGAAGCTTTCTTT.

This clonotype has more than one count but fewer than ten. The chain has TRBV5-6 and TRBJ1-4; no clear D. CDR1 and CDR2 from the germline V gene are SGHDT and YYEEEE. The V gene lost 2 bases and the J gene lost 2 bases, with 4 bases spanning the gap. The CDR3 is 13 residues long. CDR3 bases: TGTGCCAGCAGCTTTGGGACTAATGAAAAACTGTTTTTT. Its translation is CASSFGTNEKLFF.

The gene calls are TRBV27 and TRBJ2-2; D not certain. This CDR3 is 12 amino acids long. V was cut by 3 bases and J by 6 bases, with 5 bases left in between. In germline, CDR1 is MNHEY, CDR2 SMNVEV (reference sequence). The chain's CDR3 is CASSFHSGELFF. The CDR3 DNA is TGTGCCAGCAGTTTTCACTCCGGGGAGCTGTTTTTT.